Listed here is a single T cell receptor beta chain. This entry comes from a study of cytomegalovirus exposure and HLA in healthy donors. Germline CDR1 is SGDLS and CDR2 is YYNGEE. Unmatched junction bases numbered 8, after V lost 0 bases and J lost 4 bases. The CDR3 extends over 17 amino acids. The PCR was carried out with 60 Vbeta primers and 13 Jbeta primers. The assay was immunoSEQ multiplex PCR, and TCRdb's table has in-frame clones only and misses some. This table has 210,000 or so clones, approximately 82% appearing once. The chain employs TRBV9 and TRBJ1-4, with 8 bases fitting TRBD1. The sequenced sample consisted of PBMCs. The receptor comes from a man aged 18-30 years in good health and CMV-seronegative. The CDR3 DNA reads as TGTGCCAGCAGCGTAGCGGCAGGGGGCTATGGTAATGAAAAACTGTTTTTT. It codes for CASSVAAGGYGNEKLFF.